A single sample gave rise to the 9 T cell receptor beta chains below, sequenced in a study of blood T cell repertoires in COVID-19. Profiling relied on immunoSEQ multiplex PCR, and the TCRdb table lists in-frame clones only, not all of them. Among fewer than 300,000 clones, roughly nine tenths were seen once, and the ten largest hold more than 10%. What was sequenced was peripheral blood. The receptor source for this set is a woman in her twenties or thirties with COVID-19, enrolled during active disease.

The CDR3 DNA reads TGTGCCAGCAGCCAAGATCGGGGGAAACTGTTTTTT. This gives the protein CASSQDRGKLFF. V is TRBV14 and J is TRBJ1-4, with TRBD1 as a possible D gene (5 bases). Between the trimmed V and J ends, which lost 0 bases and 11 bases, there was a span of 7 bases. This CDR3 is 12 amino acids long. Germline CDR1 and CDR2: SGHDN and FVKESK.

The V call is TRBV9, the J call TRBJ2-3; D is undetermined. The germline CDR1 and CDR2 sequences are SGDLS and YYNGEE. V lost 2 bases and J 3 bases, leaving 4 bases between the germline ends. The CDR3 length is 12 residues. CDR3 DNA sequence: TGTGCCAGCAGCGTTGAGACAGATACGCAGTATTTT. This encodes CASSVETDTQYF.

The J gene is TRBJ1-5, the V gene TRBV27, with a tentative D call TRBD1 (6 bases). Looked up from germline, CDR1 is MNHEY and CDR2 is SMNVEV (reference sequence). V was clipped by 5 bases and J by 0 bases, with 14 bases between them. This CDR3 spans 16 amino acids. The CDR3 sequence is CASSPWTAYSNQPQHF. DNA of the CDR3: TGTGCCAGCAGTCCTTGGACAGCTTATAGCAATCAGCCCCAGCATTTT.

The rearrangement joins TRBV5-4 to TRBJ1-6; D is uncertain. V lost 5 bases, J lost 5 bases, and 11 bases lay in between. The CDR3 sequence is 14 residues long. The germline CDR1 and CDR2 sequences are SGHNT and YYREEE (reference sequence). CDR3 amino acids: CASSYLTNNSPLHF. The DNA of the CDR3 is TGTGCCAGCAGTTACCTTACAAATAATTCACCCCTCCACTTT.

This chain joins TRBV9 and TRBJ2-5; D possibly corresponds to TRBD1 (7 bases). Trimming stripped 4 bases from V and 2 bases from J, with 21 bases between. The CDR3 consists of 17 residues. Germline V gene data show CDR1 as SGDLS and CDR2 as YYNGEE. The CDR3 reads CASSPQSWAGGQETQYF. As DNA, the CDR3 is TGTGCCAGCAGCCCGCAAAGCTGGGCAGGGGGGCAAGAGACCCAGTACTTC.

The gene calls are TRBV3-1 (or the pseudogene TRBV3-2) and TRBJ2-3; 8 bases are a match to TRBD2. The CDR3 has 16 residues. The V gene end was trimmed by 0 bases and the J gene end by 2 bases; junction bases not matched to a gene: 4. Germline loops: CDR1 LGHDT, CDR2 YNNKEL (reference sequence). CDR3 DNA: TGTGCCAGCAGCCAAGATCGGGGGGGACTCACAGATACGCAGTATTTT. It is translated as CASSQDRGGLTDTQYF.

The chain recombines TRBV5-1 with TRBJ1-2; D not certain. This CDR3 comprises 10 residues. Germline V gives CDR1 SGHRS, CDR2 YFSETQ. The CDR3 DNA reads as TGCGACTCCTCCCCCTATGGCTACACCTTC. This gives the protein CDSSPYGYTF.

This clone turned up a few times. V and J are TRBV4-1 and TRBJ1-1; no clear D. There are 21 residues in the CDR3. V was clipped by 6 bases and J by 0 bases, with 32 bases between them. CDR1 and CDR2 (germline): MGHRA, YSYEKL. CDR3 sequence: CASSRQLPAGKIEKMNTEAFF. The CDR3 bases are TGCGCCAGCAGTCGCCAGCTCCCGGCGGGGAAAATTGAGAAGATGAACACTGAAGCTTTCTTT.

Remarks on this clone: The junction and the germline gene differ at one end; a read error may be behind it. This sequence joins TRBV4-1 and TRBJ2-5, with 8 bases lining up with TRBD2. CDR1 and CDR2 (germline): MGHRA, YSYEKL. The CDR3 loop spans 14 amino acids. The DNA of the CDR3 is TGCGCCAGCAGACAAGGGACTAGACAAGAGACCCAGTACTTC. It codes for CASRQGTRQETQYF.